These T cell receptor beta chains were read from a single sample in a study of molecular identifiers for immune sequencing clone quantification. TCRdb itself ran the PCR reads through MiXCR, one entry per CDR3 protein. This table has 60,000 to 70,000 distinct CDR3 sequences, around a fifth appearing once. Sequenced input: naive CD8+ T cells from blood, with Jurkat cell RNA spiked in. The receptors were gathered from a human donor in good health. Some libraries in this study had Jurkat cell RNA spiked in. Both conserved end residues are part of each CDR3. D genes are given only for firm matches. Clone size is given for some rows only: seen once, a few or many times, or a class if the clone is expanded.

d_gene	abundance	v_gene	j_gene	CDR3nt	CDR3aa
.	few	TRBV28	TRBJ2-1	TGTGCCAGCATCCCTCCGGGAGCGGTCTACAATGAGCAGTTCTTC	CASIPPGAVYNEQFF
.	many	TRBV30	TRBJ2-4	TGTGCCTATCAGGGACCGACCAACATTCAGTACTTC	CAYQGPTNIQYF
.	many	TRBV6-2/TRBV6-3	TRBJ1-5	TGTGCCAGCAGCTGGGGACATGTTAGCAATCAGCCCCAGCATTTT	CASSWGHVSNQPQHF
.	many	TRBV25-1	TRBJ1-1	TGTGCCAGCAGTCCGGGGATGAACACTGAAGCTTTCTTT	CASSPGMNTEAFF
.	many	TRBV6-2/TRBV6-3	TRBJ1-5	TGTGCCAGCAGTTACTCGGACAGATATAGCAATCAGCCCCAGCATTTT	CASSYSDRYSNQPQHF
.	many	TRBV27	TRBJ2-3	TGTGCCAGCTCGGCTACCTCTAGCACAGATACGCAGTATTTT	CASSATSSTDTQYF
TRBD1	many	TRBV12-3/TRBV12-4	TRBJ1-2	TGTGCCAGCAGTCCCACAGGGGTCTATGGCTACACCTTC	CASSPTGVYGYTF
TRBD2	few	TRBV5-1	TRBJ2-1	TGCGCCAGCACCGGGACTAGCGGGAGGACCTACAATGAGCAGTTCTTC	CASTGTSGRTYNEQFF
.	.	TRBV7-2	TRBJ2-7	TGTGCCAGCAGCTTAGAGCTTGCACGGGTTATCCCCTACGAGCAGTACTTC	CASSLELARVIPYEQYF
TRBD1	many	TRBV14	TRBJ2-7	TGTGCCAGCAGCCGGACGACAGGGCCCTCCTACGAGCAGTACTTC	CASSRTTGPSYEQYF
.	many	TRBV29-1	TRBJ2-2	TGCAGCGTGATAAGCGGGAACACCGGGGAGCTGTTTTTT	CSVISGNTGELFF
.	.	TRBV9	TRBJ2-1	TGTGCCAGCAGCCAGGAGGAGGGGTGGATTGAGCAGTTCTTC	CASSQEEGWIEQFF
.	many	TRBV7-9	TRBJ1-3	TGTGCCAGCAGCTTAACGTTTTCGTGGGGGTCCCATGGAAACACCATATATTTT	CASSLTFSWGSHGNTIYF
.	many	TRBV6-5	TRBJ1-1	TGTGCCAGCTCAAACCTACCGCCGGTTGTAAAAGCTTTCTTT	CASSNLPPVVKAFF
.	many	TRBV9	TRBJ2-7	TGTGCCAGCAGCGGGGGCGCGGGCTACGAGCAGTACTTC	CASSGGAGYEQYF
TRBD1	many	TRBV13	TRBJ1-1	TGTGCCAGCAGCTCGACAGGGCATGGCACTGAAGCTTTCTTT	CASSSTGHGTEAFF
.	many	TRBV2	TRBJ2-5	TGTGCCAGCAGTTATGGCCCGGGGGACCAAGAGACCCAGTACTTC	CASSYGPGDQETQYF
.	.	TRBV12-3/TRBV12-4	TRBJ1-4	TGTGCCAGCAGTTTTGGGGGGAAATGTTCGTTT	CASSFGGKCSF
.	.	TRBV6-5	TRBJ2-1	TGTGCCAGTTCCTGGGGCGAACAGCCGAATGAGCAGTTCTTC	CASSWGEQPNEQFF
.	many	TRBV20-1	TRBJ2-3	TGCAGTGCTAGAGATCTCAGCGGCACAGATACGCAGTATTTT	CSARDLSGTDTQYF
.	few	TRBV6-5	TRBJ2-1	TGTGCCAGCAAAGGTTGGGTGAATGAGCAGTTCTTC	CASKGWVNEQFF
.	many	TRBV5-1	TRBJ2-3	TGCGCCAGCAGCTTGTTTGGAAGAACAGATACGCAGTATTTT	CASSLFGRTDTQYF
TRBD1	many	TRBV13	TRBJ1-3	TGTGCCAGCAGCAACCCCAGGGGGCCGGGAGGAAACACCATATATTTT	CASSNPRGPGGNTIYF
.	few	TRBV12-3/TRBV12-4	TRBJ1-2	TGTGCCAGCAGTTATGGGAATAACTATGGCTACACCTTC	CASSYGNNYGYTF
.	.	TRBV12-3/TRBV12-4	TRBJ2-5	TGTGCCAGCAGTTCGGGACTGGAAGAGACCCAGTACTTC	CASSSGLEETQYF
.	many	TRBV14	TRBJ2-3	TGTGCCAGCAGCCAAGATCGGCCTAGCGGCACAGATACGCAGTATTTT	CASSQDRPSGTDTQYF
TRBD2	many	TRBV13	TRBJ2-2	TGTGCCAGCAGCTTAGCGGGAGGGAACACCGGGGAGCTGTTTTTT	CASSLAGGNTGELFF
.	many	TRBV6-6	TRBJ1-1	TGTGCCAGCAGTTACTCGGGCGGCAGCGAAGCTTTCTTT	CASSYSGGSEAFF
.	many	TRBV3-1	TRBJ2-2	TGTGCCAGCAGCCAAGACCCCCAAACAGAGAACACCGGGGAGCTGTTTTTT	CASSQDPQTENTGELFF